The 14 T cell receptor beta chains below all came from one sample that was sequenced in a study of T cells after yellow fever vaccination. TCRdb re-called the 5' RACE reads through MiXCR, storing one row per CDR3 protein. Of a few hundred thousand distinct CDR3 sequences detected, about 4% appear once; the ten largest clones hold around 24%. Sequenced here: PBMCs, sampled 5 days after the yellow fever booster vaccination. Receptors were obtained from a man in his late teens or twenties who received the YFV17D yellow fever vaccine.

Only a few counts were recorded for this clonotype. V gene TRBV10-3 combines with J gene TRBJ1-5; 7 positions match TRBD1. With V trimmed by 6 bases and J by 2 bases, 7 bases remained unmatched. This CDR3 is built from 15 residues. Germline assignment: CDR1 ENHRY and CDR2 SYGVKD. Written as DNA, the CDR3 is TGTGCCATCAGCCCCACAGGACAGGGCAATCAGCCCCAGCATTTT. This sequence encodes CAISPTGQGNQPQHF.

V usage is TRBV15 and J usage is TRBJ2-1, with D unresolved. Looked up from germline, CDR1 is LNHNV and CDR2 is YYDKDF (reference sequence). The CDR3 consists of 15 residues. V was cut by 6 bases and J by 0 bases, with 12 bases left in between. The CDR3 region has the DNA TGTGCCACCAGTACTACGGCGAGCTCCTACAATGAGCAGTTCTTC. It translates to CATSTTASSYNEQFF.

This clonotype was observed at least ten times. This chain joins TRBV27 and TRBJ2-7; TRBD2 might be the D (7 bases). Germline-derived CDR1 and CDR2 are MNHEY and SMNVEV (reference sequence). Trimming pared 6 bases from V and 7 bases from J, leaving 16 bases between. The CDR3 has 13 amino acids. The CDR3 bases are TGTGCCAGCAGGCCCCGGGGGGCCGGGGAGCAGTACGTC. Protein sequence: CASRPRGAGEQYV.

This chain links TRBV5-6 with TRBJ1-1; D unclear. Germline CDR1 reads SGHDT; CDR2 reads YYEEEE. This CDR3 is built from 13 residues. V lost 6 bases to trimming and J lost 5 bases, with 14 bases between them. This CDR3 is CASNTPGVTEAFF. The CDR3 region has the DNA TGTGCCAGCAACACTCCCGGGGTTACTGAAGCTTTCTTT.

The rearrangement uses TRBV30 and TRBJ2-1; D might be TRBD1 or TRBD2, each matching 6 bases. CDR3 length equals 19 residues. Germline V CDR1 and CDR2: GTSNPN, SVGIG (reference sequence). Trimming took 1 base from V and 0 from J, leaving 22 bases between them. CDR3 sequence (DNA): TGTGCCTGGAGTGGCGGAATGGCGGGGACAAAAAGCTCCTACAATGAGCAGTTCTTC. Amino acid sequence: CAWSGGMAGTKSSYNEQFF.

This clonotype was observed at least ten times. The V and J genes are TRBV11-2 and TRBJ2-7; D not resolved. V lost 4 bases and J 7 bases, leaving 8 bases between the germline ends. Germline V gene lookup returns CDR1 SGHAT and CDR2 FQNNGV. This CDR3 has 11 amino acids. The CDR3 bases are TGTGCCAGCAGCTCCCTCGGGGAGCAGTACTTC. The encoded protein is CASSSLGEQYF.

This clonotype was counted at least ten times. The chain is built from TRBV18 and TRBJ2-5, with D perhaps matching TRBD1 (6 bases). The V gene lost 3 bases and the J gene lost 4 bases, with 15 bases spanning the gap. CDR1 KGHSH and CDR2 LQKENI come from the germline V gene. This CDR3 comprises 15 residues. CDR3 bases: TGTGCCAGCTCACCTGGAACAGGGTCGGGAGAGACCCAGTACTTC. Amino acids: CASSPGTGSGETQYF.

This clonotype was detected a few times. This sequence joins TRBV4-1 and TRBJ2-7; 9 bases fit TRBD1. Germline V gives CDR1 MGHRA, CDR2 YSYEKL. Trimming cost V 1 base and J 4 bases; bases outside gene matches: 5. This CDR3 region has 15 residues. The DNA of the CDR3 is TGCGCCAGCAGCCAAGTCACAGGGGGCAGATACGAGCAGTACTTC. It translates to CASSQVTGGRYEQYF.

In this sample, this clonotype turned up a few times. This chain connects TRBV4-3 to TRBJ2-1; 9 bases are a match to TRBD2. Unmatched junction bases numbered 10, after V lost 3 bases and J lost 7 bases. The germline V gene encodes CDR1 LGHNA and CDR2 YSLEER. This CDR3 comprises 16 residues. This CDR3 is CASSHIAGVVTNEQFF. As DNA, the CDR3 is TGCGCCAGCAGCCATATAGCGGGGGTGGTGACAAATGAGCAGTTCTTC.

This sequence joins TRBV28 and TRBJ1-5; D gene unclear. CDR3 length: 12 residues. Trimming stripped 3 bases from V and 6 bases from J, with 6 bases between. The V gene's germline CDR1 is MDHEN and CDR2 SYDVKM. Written as DNA, the CDR3 is TGTGCCAGCAGTTTGTTTGGTCAGCCCCAGCATTTT. Translation: CASSLFGQPQHF. Variable domain in full (rest from reference TRBV28 and TRBJ1-5): DVKVTQSSRYLVKRTGEKVFLECVQDMDHENMFWYRQDPGLGLRLIYFSYDVKMKEKGDIPEGYSVSREKKERFSLILESASTNQTSMYLCASSLFGQPQHFGDGTRLSIL.

The chain employs TRBV4-3 and TRBJ1-5; D not resolved. CDR3 length: 13 residues. V lost 3 bases to trimming and J lost 5 bases, with 8 bases between them. CDR1 LGHNA and CDR2 YSLEER come from the germline V gene. The DNA of the CDR3 is TGCGCCAGCAGCCAGGCTTGGGATCAGCCCCAGCATTTT. It specifies CASSQAWDQPQHF.

This clonotype was seen repeatedly, ten times or more. The J gene is TRBJ1-5, the V gene TRBV10-2; 10 nucleotides line up with TRBD1. This CDR3 has 16 residues. CDR1 is WSHSY and CDR2 is SAAADI in the germline V gene. The junction had 9 bases not matched to a gene; V was cut back by 3 bases and J by 7 bases. The CDR3 is CASSDFPGQGQQPQHF. The CDR3, as DNA: TGCGCCAGCAGTGACTTTCCGGGACAGGGGCAACAGCCCCAGCATTTT.

In its sample, this clonotype was seen many times. The gene calls are TRBV7-6 and TRBJ1-1; D call uncertain. V lost 2 bases and J 1 base, leaving 8 bases between the germline ends. CDR1 is SGHVS and CDR2 is FNYEAQ in the germline V gene. The CDR3 is made up of 14 amino acids. The CDR3 is CASSLSSANTEAFF. CDR3 coding DNA: TGTGCCAGCAGCTTATCCAGCGCGAACACTGAAGCTTTCTTT.

This clonotype was seen only a few times. The chain uses TRBV5-1 and TRBJ1-2; D is uncertain. V lost 4 bases to trimming and J lost 6 bases, with 16 bases between them. Germline V CDR1 and CDR2: SGHRS, YFSETQ. This CDR3 spans 14 amino acids. DNA of the CDR3: TGCGCCAGCAGCCCGTTTATGAGACTCGATGGCTACACCTTC. Its protein is CASSPFMRLDGYTF.